The 15 T cell receptor beta chains presented below share a single source sample, sequenced in a study of shared clonotypes between healthy human individuals. Profiling relied on immunoSEQ multiplex PCR, and the TCRdb table lists in-frame clones only, not all of them. The sample shows approximately 1,000,000 clones, approximately 80% of them seen only once. The sequencing input was memory CD4+ T cells from PBMCs. Subset here: CD45RA-negative fraction. Source of these receptors: a young man in good health. Some clones in this sample may be carry-over from other donors' samples.

This sequence joins TRBV2 and TRBJ1-6; tentative D call: TRBD1 (5 bases). The germline V gene has CDR1 SNHLY and CDR2 FYNNEI. V lost 7 bases to trimming and J lost 7 bases, with 11 bases between them. This CDR3 comprises 13 residues. The CDR3 is CASIDSRNSPLHF. The CDR3 bases are TGTGCCAGCATAGACAGCAGAAATTCACCCCTCCACTTT.

As DNA, the CDR3 is TGCGCCAGCAGCATACAGGGGGAAGAGACCCAGTACTTC. Its translation: CASSIQGEETQYF. The chain recombines TRBV5-1 with TRBJ2-5; the match to TRBD1 covers 8 bases. With V trimmed by 4 bases and J by 3 bases, 2 bases remained unmatched. Germline lookup yields CDR1 SGHRS and CDR2 YFSETQ. The CDR3 is 13 residues long. The variable domain in full, completed from reference TRBV5-1 and TRBJ2-5, reads KAGVTQTPRYLIKTRGQQVTLSCSPISGHRSVSWYQQTPGQGLQFLFEYFSETQRNKGNFPGRFSGRQFSNSRSEMNVSTLELGDSALYLCASSIQGEETQYFGPGTRLLVL.

The chain joins TRBV7-2 to TRBJ1-1; no clear D. The CDR3 runs to 17 residues. V gave up 0 bases and J gave up 5 bases, with 19 bases separating them. Germline values: CDR1 SGHTA, CDR2 FQGNSA. CDR3 in DNA: TGTGCCAGCAGCTTAGCGGTCGTGGGTTTGGGAGGTACTGAAGCTTTCTTT. As protein: CASSLAVVGLGGTEAFF.

This clone was counted a few times. This sequence joins TRBV5-1 and TRBJ1-4, with D hard to call. Germline CDR1 SGHRS, CDR2 YFSETQ. The V gene lost 6 bases and the J gene lost 5 bases, with 14 bases spanning the gap. This CDR3 contains 14 residues. DNA of the CDR3: TGCGCCAGCACCATGACGGAGCCCAATGAAAAACTGTTTTTT. Its protein is CASTMTEPNEKLFF.

This clone was seen only a few times. This rearrangement joins TRBV28 to TRBJ1-1, with 7 bases fitting TRBD1. Germline V gene lookup returns CDR1 MDHEN and CDR2 SYDVKM. This CDR3 is built from 16 residues. The V segment lost 5 bases and the J segment 2 bases; nucleotides outside the gene matches: 11. The CDR3 nucleotides read TGTGCCAGCAGTCGCCATCCGGGACAGATCAACACTGAAGCTTTCTTT. This encodes CASSRHPGQINTEAFF.

The J gene is TRBJ1-1, the V gene TRBV28; 7 positions agree with TRBD1. Germline trimming cut 6 bases from V and 3 bases from J; bases unmatched to any gene: 4. Germline loops: CDR1 MDHEN, CDR2 SYDVKM. The CDR3 runs 13 residues. CDR3 DNA: TGTGCCAGCAGCCCGACAGGGTACACTGAAGCTTTCTTT. Encoded protein: CASSPTGYTEAFF.

The J gene is TRBJ1-1, the V gene TRBV10-2; D gene uncertain. The germline V and J ends were trimmed by 4 bases and 1 base, with 19 bases remaining between them. The CDR3 is made up of 17 amino acids. Germline CDR1 WSHSY, CDR2 SAAADI. CDR3 sequence (DNA): TGCGCCAGCAGTGTTGGTCTAGGACCGAAAGGGAACACTGAAGCTTTCTTT. This encodes CASSVGLGPKGNTEAFF.

In this sample, this clone turned up once. The J gene is TRBJ2-2, the V gene TRBV5-1; weak D call: TRBD1 (6 bases). The length of the CDR3 is 18 residues. Per germline, CDR1 SGHRS and CDR2 YFSETQ. Trimming removed 1 base from V and 5 bases from J, with 21 bases in between. CDR3 residues: CASSLWDNPAYRTGELFF. The CDR3 DNA follows: TGCGCCAGCAGCTTGTGGGACAATCCGGCATACCGGACCGGGGAGCTGTTTTTT.

This clone was found once. The gene calls are TRBV7-3 and TRBJ2-3, with D uncertain. The CDR3 loop spans 16 amino acids. With 5 bases removed from V and 0 bases from J, the gap between germline ends came to 15 bases. Germline V gene lookup returns CDR1 SGHTA and CDR2 FQGTGA. The CDR3 loop reads CASSPTPSLSTDTQYF. DNA for the CDR3: TGTGCCAGCAGCCCCACCCCCTCACTTAGCACAGATACGCAGTATTTT.

This clone has a single count. V and J are TRBV28 and TRBJ1-2; 9 bases agree with TRBD1. V dropped 6 bases and J dropped 6; count of bases not matched to a gene: 11. The CDR3 length is 15 residues. CDR1 is MDHEN, CDR2 SYDVKM, per germline. CDR3 in amino acids: CASSLIRDREDGYTF. The CDR3 DNA reads as TGTGCCAGCAGCCTCATCCGGGACAGGGAGGATGGCTACACCTTC.

Concerning this clone itself: A far bigger clonotype differs at one base, so this is likely a read error. The gene calls are TRBV5-4 and TRBJ2-7; 11 bases align to TRBD1. V lost 3 bases, J lost 4 bases, and 3 bases stayed unmatched. From germline, CDR1 is SGHNT and CDR2 YYREEE (reference sequence). The CDR3 is made up of 14 amino acids. The CDR3 here is CASSSGTGGYEQYF. CDR3 nucleotide sequence: TGTGCCAGCAGCTCCGGGACAGGGGGGTACGAGCAGTACTTC.

The chain is built from TRBV11-2 and TRBJ1-4; the D gene is possibly TRBD1 (6 bases). Germline V CDR1 and CDR2: SGHAT, FQNNGV. V gave up 4 bases and J gave up 5 bases, with 14 bases separating them. The CDR3 is 15 amino acids. The CDR3 spells CASSYGGAMNEKLFF. The CDR3 DNA follows: TGTGCCAGCAGCTACGGGGGCGCGATGAATGAAAAACTGTTTTTT.

The chain employs TRBV9 and TRBJ2-7, with D maybe TRBD1 (5 bases). Per the germline V gene, CDR1 is SGDLS and CDR2 is YYNGEE. Trimming removed 3 bases from V and 6 bases from J, with 13 bases in between. This CDR3 is 13 amino acids long. CDR3 nucleotides: TGTGCCAGCAGCGCACAATCAGGGCGCGAGCAGTACTTC. Residues: CASSAQSGREQYF.

This chain connects TRBV10-3 to TRBJ1-5; TRBD1 matches at 9 bases. J was trimmed by 3 bases and V by 4 bases; bases with no gene match: 1. The germline V gene encodes CDR1 ENHRY and CDR2 SYGVKD. This CDR3 region has 14 residues. CDR3 region: CAISGTGDNQPQHF. The CDR3 DNA is TGTGCCATCAGTGGGACAGGGGACAATCAGCCCCAGCATTTT.

CDR3 region: CASSYFRGVGYTF. The DNA for the CDR3 is TGTGCCAGCAGTTACTTCCGGGGTGTCGGCTACACCTTC. V gene TRBV6-6 combines with J gene TRBJ1-2; D is undetermined. This CDR3 is 13 amino acids long. Germline assignment: CDR1 MNHNY and CDR2 SVGAGI (reference sequence). The ends were cut back, 1 base at V and 8 bases at J, with 11 bases in the middle.